This T cell receptor beta chain is drawn from a study of blood T cell repertoires in COVID-19. Across the study: From the United States, Italy and Spain came samples of acute and convalescent COVID-19. The analysed material was cDNA or gDNA that came from T cells, B-cell-depleted T cells, or PBMCs.

How the authors handled the data: Amplification of reference gene primers was used by the study to estimate nucleated cell counts. Only in-frame clones appear in the TCRdb table, and some are missing; sequencing was by immunoSEQ multiplex PCR. V, J and clone size reflect that table, while D and trimming were determined from the DNA. Of 100,000 to 150,000 clones listed, roughly three quarters were seen once; the top ten hold 1.5% to 2%. The CDR3 sequence is 13 residues long. The trim removed 4 bases at V and 2 bases at J, leaving 3 bases unmatched. Per germline, CDR1 SGHKS and CDR2 YYEKEE (reference sequence).

This sequence originates from a woman between 65 and 79 years old with acute or convalescent COVID-19. The chain links TRBV5-5 to TRBJ2-7; 7 positions agree with TRBD1. What was sequenced was peripheral blood. This chain's CDR3 is CASSRGQPYEQYF. CDR3 sequence (DNA): TGTGCCAGCAGCAGGGGACAGCCCTACGAGCAGTACTTC.